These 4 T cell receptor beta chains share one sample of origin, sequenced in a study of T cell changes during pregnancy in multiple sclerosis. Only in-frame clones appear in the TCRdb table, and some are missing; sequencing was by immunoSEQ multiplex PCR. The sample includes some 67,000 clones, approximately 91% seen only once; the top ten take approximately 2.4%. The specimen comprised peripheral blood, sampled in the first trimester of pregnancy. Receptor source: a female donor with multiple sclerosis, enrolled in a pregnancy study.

The CDR3 DNA follows: TGTGCCAGCAGCCTTGTTTGGGGCGGCCAAGAGACCCAGTACTTC. Its protein product is CASSLVWGGQETQYF. The chain has TRBV7-8 and TRBJ2-5, with a weak D call TRBD1 (5 bases). The V and J ends lost 5 bases and 1 base respectively, with 14 bases between them. The CDR3 has 15 residues. CDR1 SGHVS and CDR2 FQNEAQ come from the germline V gene.

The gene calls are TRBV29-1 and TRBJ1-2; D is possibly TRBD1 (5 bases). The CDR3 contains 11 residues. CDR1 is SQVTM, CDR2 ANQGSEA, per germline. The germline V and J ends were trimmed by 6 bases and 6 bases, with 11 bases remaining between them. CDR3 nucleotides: TGCAGCGTGGGGGGGTTTGATGGCTACACCTTC. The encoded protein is CSVGGFDGYTF.

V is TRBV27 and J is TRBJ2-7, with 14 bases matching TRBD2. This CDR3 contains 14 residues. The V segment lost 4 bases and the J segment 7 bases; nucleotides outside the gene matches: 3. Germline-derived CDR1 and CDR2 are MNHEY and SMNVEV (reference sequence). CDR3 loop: CASSWTSGRREQYF. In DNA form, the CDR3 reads TGTGCCAGCAGTTGGACTAGCGGGAGGAGAGAGCAGTACTTC.

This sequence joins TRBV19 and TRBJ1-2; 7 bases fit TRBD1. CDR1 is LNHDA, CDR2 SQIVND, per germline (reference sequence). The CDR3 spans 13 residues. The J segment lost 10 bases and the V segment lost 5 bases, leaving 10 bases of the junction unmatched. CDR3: CASSFSGTDFYTF. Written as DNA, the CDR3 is TGTGCCAGTAGTTTCTCCGGGACAGATTTCTACACCTTC.